These 20 T cell receptor beta chains came from one sample sequenced in a study of tumor T cells in aggressive B-cell lymphoma. Method: immunoSEQ multiplex PCR; TCRdb's copy keeps in-frame clones and lacks some. The sample yields approximately 2,000 clones, 60% to 80% seen once. What was sequenced was tumor tissue. The receptors here all came from an adult with diffuse large B cell lymphoma.

In its sample, this clone was seen once. J is TRBJ2-1 and V is TRBV5-1; no reliable D call. Trimming pared 0 bases from V and 0 bases from J, leaving 7 bases between. Germline V lookup: CDR1 SGHRS, CDR2 YFSETQ. This CDR3 spans 15 amino acids. The CDR3 bases are TGCGCCAGCAGCTTGGGACTTCCCTCCTACAATGAGCAGTTCTTC. This gives the protein CASSLGLPSYNEQFF.

The V gene is TRBV27, the J gene TRBJ1-1, with D possibly TRBD1 on 6 matching bases. CDR3 size: 15 residues. V lost 6 bases and J 0 bases, leaving 14 bases between the germline ends. CDR1 and CDR2 (germline): MNHEY, SMNVEV (reference sequence). The CDR3 nucleotides read TGTGCCAGCAGCCGTCCCGGGACACTGAACACTGAAGCTTTCTTT. This codes for CASSRPGTLNTEAFF.

The chain recombines TRBV5-5 with TRBJ2-7; TRBD2 aligns across 8 bases. Per the germline V gene, CDR1 is SGHKS and CDR2 is YYEKEE (reference sequence). V lost 0 bases, J lost 0 bases, and 2 bases stayed unmatched. There are 15 residues in the CDR3. CDR3 sequence: CASSLDGGGSYEQYF. CDR3 sequence (DNA): TGTGCCAGCAGCTTGGACGGGGGGGGCTCCTACGAGCAGTACTTC.

This rearrangement joins TRBV5-1 to TRBJ1-2; 7 positions agree with TRBD1. Germline V gene sequence: CDR1 SGHRS, CDR2 YFSETQ. This CDR3 comprises 18 residues. The ends lost 0 bases at V and 4 bases at J; junction bases unmatched: 15. The CDR3: CASSLVPTGLAGGYGYTF. CDR3 DNA: TGCGCCAGCAGCTTGGTCCCGACAGGGCTCGCGGGGGGCTATGGCTACACCTTC.

The rearrangement uses TRBV5-1 and TRBJ2-3, with 11 nucleotides matching TRBD2. The J segment lost 8 bases and the V segment lost 3 bases, leaving 17 bases of the junction unmatched. Germline values: CDR1 SGHRS, CDR2 YFSETQ. The CDR3 runs to 18 residues. CDR3 nucleotide sequence: TGCGCCAGCAGCTCGACTTGGGTAGCGGGGGGGCAAGGGGGTACGCAGTATTTT. This codes for CASSSTWVAGGQGGTQYF.

The chain is built from TRBV5-6 and TRBJ2-1; 8 bases fit TRBD1. With 1 base clipped from V and 7 bases from J, the junction kept 7 bases outside the gene matches. CDR1 is SGHDT and CDR2 is YYEEEE in the germline V gene. CDR3 length: 15 residues. The CDR3 protein is CASSLIGTGVNEQFF. The CDR3 DNA reads as TGTGCCAGCAGCTTGATTGGGACAGGTGTGAATGAGCAGTTCTTC.

This chain joins TRBV28 and TRBJ2-1, with D perhaps TRBD1 (5 bases). Germline V CDR1 and CDR2: MDHEN, SYDVKM. The V gene lost 8 bases and the J gene lost 4 bases, with 21 bases spanning the gap. This CDR3 has 16 residues. The CDR3 spells CASGKMTEITYNEQFF. CDR3 DNA: TGTGCCAGCGGTAAGATGACAGAGATCACTTACAATGAGCAGTTCTTC.

The chain uses TRBV30 and TRBJ2-1; a weak D match, TRBD1 (6 bases). The V gene lost 3 bases and the J gene lost 6 bases, with 15 bases spanning the gap. The germline gives CDR1 GTSNPN, CDR2 SVGIG (reference sequence). The CDR3 contains 14 residues. This CDR3 reads CAWRLRGRSNEQFF. The CDR3 DNA reads TGTGCCTGGAGGCTCAGGGGTCGGAGCAATGAGCAGTTCTTC.

CDR3: CATSSRPGLAGGQAFF. The CDR3 bases are TGTGCCACCAGCTCCCGCCCGGGACTAGCGGGGGGGCAGGCGTTCTTC. The chain combines TRBV15 with TRBJ2-1; 16 bases are a match to TRBD2. The trim removed 5 bases at V and 15 bases at J, leaving 13 bases unmatched. Germline V gene lookup returns CDR1 LNHNV and CDR2 YYDKDF (reference sequence). The CDR3 runs to 16 residues.

The chain is built from TRBV30 and TRBJ1-5, with 8 bases that match TRBD1. V shed 5 bases and J 2 bases; nucleotides not matched to a gene: 8. This CDR3 contains 15 residues. CDR1 and CDR2 from the germline V gene are GTSNPN and SVGIG (reference sequence). DNA for the CDR3: TGTGCCTGGGACAGGGGCTTATCGGGCAATCAGCCCCAGCATTTT. Its translation: CAWDRGLSGNQPQHF. Variable domain in full (rest from reference TRBV30 and TRBJ1-5): SQTIHQWPATLVQPVGSPLSLECTVEGTSNPNLYWYRQAAGRGLQLLFYSVGIGQISSEVPQNLSASRPQDRQFILSSKKLLLSDSGFYLCAWDRGLSGNQPQHFGDGTRLSIL.

This clone was counted only a few times. The genes are TRBV10-3 and TRBJ1-5; 11 positions match TRBD1. V dropped 5 bases and J dropped 6; count of bases not matched to a gene: 6. Germline V gene sequence: CDR1 ENHRY, CDR2 SYGVKD. The CDR3 has 15 amino acids. In nucleotides, the CDR3 is TGTGCCATCAGTCGGACAGGGGGCGATTCTCAGCCCCAGCATTTT. Residues: CAISRTGGDSQPQHF.

The V call is TRBV30, the J call TRBJ1-2; no definite D call. This CDR3 is built from 10 residues. The germline CDR1 and CDR2 sequences are GTSNPN and SVGIG (reference sequence). V was cut by 7 bases and J by 6 bases, with 9 bases left in between. This CDR3 reads CASVYDGYTF. In DNA, the CDR3 is TGTGCCTCCGTTTATGATGGCTACACCTTC.

The rearrangement links TRBV11-2 to TRBJ2-7, with TRBD2 matching 7 bases. CDR3 length: 14 amino acids. Trimming took 7 bases from V and 3 from J; bases not matched to a gene: 9. Per the germline V gene, CDR1 is SGHAT and CDR2 is FQNNGV. CDR3 residues: CASTSRLAVYEQYF. The CDR3 DNA reads TGTGCCAGCACCTCAAGGCTAGCGGTCTACGAGCAGTACTTC.

This chain connects TRBV4-1 to TRBJ2-7; 7 nucleotides align to TRBD2. Germline V lookup: CDR1 MGHRA, CDR2 YSYEKL. V gave up 0 bases and J gave up 0 bases; unmatched junction bases: 5. The CDR3 covers 16 residues. The CDR3, as DNA: TGCGCCAGCAGCCAAGATTGGCCGGGGGGCTCCTACGAGCAGTACTTC. Its protein is CASSQDWPGGSYEQYF.

The V gene is TRBV10-3, the J gene TRBJ2-7, with 15 bases identical to TRBD2. This CDR3 is 15 amino acids long. CDR1 is ENHRY, CDR2 SYGVKD, per germline. V shed 7 bases and J 4 bases; nucleotides not matched to a gene: 5. The CDR3 sequence: CAINAGTSGGYEQYF. The CDR3 DNA follows: TGTGCCATCAACGCCGGGACTAGCGGGGGGTACGAGCAGTACTTC.

V is TRBV9 and J is TRBJ1-2, with D possibly matching TRBD1 (5 bases). V shed 0 bases and J shed 0 bases, with 12 bases lying between them. This CDR3 comprises 16 residues. The germline CDR1 and CDR2 sequences are SGDLS and YYNGEE. The CDR3, as DNA: TGTGCCAGCAGCGTAGGCGGGGCTCTGGCTAACTATGGCTACACCTTC. It yields the protein CASSVGGALANYGYTF.

In its sample, this clone was seen a few times. CDR3 nucleotide sequence: TGTGCCAGCAGCCCCTACCCCTTAGTAGCAGATACGCAGTATTTT. Encoded protein: CASSPYPLVADTQYF. The V and J genes are TRBV11-2 and TRBJ2-3; D gene unclear. Germline-derived CDR1 and CDR2 are SGHAT and FQNNGV. V shed 5 bases and J shed 4 bases, with 16 bases lying between them. CDR3 length: 15 amino acids.

V and J are TRBV10-2 and TRBJ1-1; no reliable D call. V was pared by 6 bases and J by 3 bases, with 14 bases between. Germline V lookup: CDR1 WSHSY, CDR2 SAAADI. This CDR3 has 14 amino acids. CDR3 in DNA: TGCGCCAGCAGGAACAGCCTTAGGCACACTGAAGCTTTCTTT. It encodes CASRNSLRHTEAFF.

This clone has only a few counts. The DNA for the CDR3 is TGTGCCAGCAGCCTCGGGACAGGGAACCTATACGAGCAGTACTTC. Translated, it gives CASSLGTGNLYEQYF. The V and J genes are TRBV11-2 and TRBJ2-7, with 9 nucleotides matching TRBD1. Germline CDR1 reads SGHAT; CDR2 reads FQNNGV. Trimming at V came to 5 bases and at J to 4 bases, leaving 9 bases not matched to a gene. This CDR3 comprises 15 residues.

The chain couples TRBV7-9 to TRBJ1-2, with TRBD1 identical over 7 bases. Germline-derived CDR1 and CDR2 are SEHNR and FQNEAQ (reference sequence). CDR3 length equals 14 residues. Trimming took 3 bases from V and 1 from J; bases not matched to a gene: 2. CDR3 nucleotides: TGTGCCAGCAGCTTGCCAGGGGGTAACTATGGCTACACCTTC. Translation gives CASSLPGGNYGYTF.